This T cell receptor (beta chain) was captured in a study of T cells after yellow fever vaccination. Study results and limitations: A minor fraction of clonotypes spanned both CD4 and CD8 compartments.

UMIs and a universal primer site were added when TCR cDNA was made by 5'RACE template switching. A single record per CDR3 protein comes from TCRdb applying MiXCR to the 5' RACE reads. The sample holds 280,000 or so distinct CDR3 sequences; approximately 10% are singletons and the top ten take 3% to 4%. This clonotype was counted between two and nine times. What it recognizes is unknown. This TCR was sampled from a man aged 18 to 35 who received the YFV17D yellow fever vaccine. Sequencing was performed on CD4+ T cells sorted from PBMCs, taken 5 days after the yellow fever booster vaccination.

DNA of the CDR3: TGTGCCAGCAGCCAAAGGGGGTCCTACACCGGGGAGCTGTTTTTT. Protein product: CASSQRGSYTGELFF. The chain carries TRBV7-2 and TRBJ2-2; maybe TRBD1 (6 bases). This CDR3 is 15 amino acids long. From germline, CDR1 is SGHTA and CDR2 FQGNSA. The V end lost 5 bases, the J end lost 3 bases, and 13 bases lay between the germline ends.